This T cell receptor (beta chain) was identified during a study of OX40 agonist ivuxolimab in advanced cancers. Study details: Age averaged around 60 years (range roughly 23 to 90), and more than 80% were male. Earlier treatment with anti-PD-1, anti-PD-L1 or anti-CTLA-4 was permitted, and around 43% had received some.

The sample holds one count of this clone. Method: immunoSEQ multiplex PCR; TCRdb's copy keeps in-frame clones and lacks some. This table holds roughly 75,000 clones, roughly 90% found once. Germline V gene sequence: CDR1 SGHDT, CDR2 YYEEEE. CDR3 length: 12 amino acids. V lost 5 bases and J lost 4; bases outside the gene matches: 1. The sequence derives from an adult with an advanced solid tumor such as melanoma, head and neck, liver or kidney cancer. The source material was CD4+ or CD8+ T cells sorted from blood, sampled in a trial of the OX40 agonist ivuxolimab. The chain recombines TRBV5-6 with TRBJ1-2; TRBD1 agrees at 8 bases. The CDR3 coding sequence is TGTGCCAGCAGACAGGGGGTCTATGGCTACACCTTC. Its protein product is CASRQGVYGYTF. The full variable domain, its missing parts supplied by reference TRBV5-6 and TRBJ1-2, is DAGVTQSPTHLIKTRGQQVTLRCSPKSGHDTVSWYQQALGQGPQFIFQYYEEEERQRGNFPDRFSGHQFPNYSSELNVNALLLGDSALYLCASRQGVYGYTFGSGTRLTVV.